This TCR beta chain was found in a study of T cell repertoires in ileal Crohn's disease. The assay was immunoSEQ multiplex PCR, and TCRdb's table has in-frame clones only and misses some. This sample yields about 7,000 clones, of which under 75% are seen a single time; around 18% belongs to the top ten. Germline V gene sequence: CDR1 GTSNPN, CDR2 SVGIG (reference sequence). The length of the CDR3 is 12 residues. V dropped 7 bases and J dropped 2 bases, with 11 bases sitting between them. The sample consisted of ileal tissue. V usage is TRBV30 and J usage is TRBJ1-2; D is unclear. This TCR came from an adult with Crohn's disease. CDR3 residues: CASTTMNYGYTF. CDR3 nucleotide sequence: TGTGCCTCAACTACCATGAACTATGGCTACACCTTC.